The TCR beta chain under discussion was sequenced for a study of T cell responses to AZD1222 COVID-19 vaccine. Regarding the study as a whole: Repertoire sampling happened only post peak T cell response. AZD1222 recipients seropositive at baseline numbered only six or seven.

There are a few counts of this clone. Its antigen is undetermined. Using immunoSEQ multiplex PCR, the repertoire was profiled, and TCRdb retains in-frame clones only, with some absent. The data hold just over 90,000 clones, with roughly nine tenths observed a single time. Investigators merged groups given second doses at roughly 4 or roughly 12 weeks. The CDR3 has 13 amino acids. V was trimmed by 4 bases and J by 4 bases, leaving 10 bases between them. The germline CDR1 and CDR2 sequences are LNHDA and SQIVND (reference sequence). Here the sequenced sample was peripheral blood, taken 28 days after the second AZD1222 dose. This receptor was identified in an adult who received the AZD1222 COVID-19 vaccine. This rearrangement joins TRBV19 to TRBJ2-5; no reliable D call. CDR3 bases: TGTGCCAGTAGTACTCGCATGGGAGAGACCCAGTACTTC. Its protein is CASSTRMGETQYF.